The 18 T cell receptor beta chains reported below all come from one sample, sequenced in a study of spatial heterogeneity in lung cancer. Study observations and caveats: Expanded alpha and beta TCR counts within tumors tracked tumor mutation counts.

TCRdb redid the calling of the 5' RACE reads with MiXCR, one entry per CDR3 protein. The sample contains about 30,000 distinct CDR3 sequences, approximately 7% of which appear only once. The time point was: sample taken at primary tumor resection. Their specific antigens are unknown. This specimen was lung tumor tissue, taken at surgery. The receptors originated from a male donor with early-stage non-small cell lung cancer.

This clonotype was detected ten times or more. The CDR3 bases are TGCAGCGTTTCCAGCACAGATACGCAGTATTTT. This codes for CSVSSTDTQYF. This chain connects TRBV29-1 to TRBJ2-3; D is undetermined. The CDR3 consists of 11 residues. Germline V lookup: CDR1 SQVTM, CDR2 ANQGSEA. Trimming took off 5 bases at V and 0 bases at J, with 3 bases between the two ends.

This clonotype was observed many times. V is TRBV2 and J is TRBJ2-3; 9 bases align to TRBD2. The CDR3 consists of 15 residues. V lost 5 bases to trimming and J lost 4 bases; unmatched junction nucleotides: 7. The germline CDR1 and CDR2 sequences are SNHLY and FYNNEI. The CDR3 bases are TGTGCCAGCAGTCGCGGACTAGCGTCGGCAGATACGCAGTATTTT. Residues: CASSRGLASADTQYF.

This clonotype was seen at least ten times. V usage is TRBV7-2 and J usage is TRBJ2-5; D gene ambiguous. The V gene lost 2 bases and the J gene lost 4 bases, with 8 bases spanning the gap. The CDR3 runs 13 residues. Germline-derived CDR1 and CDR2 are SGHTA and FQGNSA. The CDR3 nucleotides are TGTGCCAGCAGCTTAATCTTCATAGAGACCCAGTACTTC. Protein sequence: CASSLIFIETQYF.

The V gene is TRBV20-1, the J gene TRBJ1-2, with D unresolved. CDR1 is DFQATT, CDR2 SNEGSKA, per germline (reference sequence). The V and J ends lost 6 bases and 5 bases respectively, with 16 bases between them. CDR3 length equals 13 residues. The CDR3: CSAPATGGYGYTF. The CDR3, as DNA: TGCAGTGCCCCTGCCACGGGAGGATATGGCTACACCTTC.

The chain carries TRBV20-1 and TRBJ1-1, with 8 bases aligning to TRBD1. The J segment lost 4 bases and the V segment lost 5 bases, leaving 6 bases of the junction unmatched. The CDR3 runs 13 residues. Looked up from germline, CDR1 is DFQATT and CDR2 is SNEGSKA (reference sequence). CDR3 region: CSAPDRVSTEAFF. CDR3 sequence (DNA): TGCAGTGCTCCGGACAGGGTGAGCACTGAAGCTTTCTTT.

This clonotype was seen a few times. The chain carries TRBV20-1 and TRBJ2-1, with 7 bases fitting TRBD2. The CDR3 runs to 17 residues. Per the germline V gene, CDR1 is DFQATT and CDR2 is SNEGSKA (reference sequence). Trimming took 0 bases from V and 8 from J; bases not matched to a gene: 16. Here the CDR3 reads CSARDASSGPLGYEQFF. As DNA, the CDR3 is TGCAGTGCTAGAGACGCATCTAGCGGCCCTCTCGGCTATGAGCAGTTCTTC.

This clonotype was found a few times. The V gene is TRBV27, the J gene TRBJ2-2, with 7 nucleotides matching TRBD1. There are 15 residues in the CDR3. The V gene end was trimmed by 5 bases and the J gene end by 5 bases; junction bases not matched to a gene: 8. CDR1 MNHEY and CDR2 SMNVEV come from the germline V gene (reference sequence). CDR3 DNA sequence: TGTGCCAGCAGTATTGACAGGGTTGGAACCGGGGAGCTGTTTTTT. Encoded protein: CASSIDRVGTGELFF.

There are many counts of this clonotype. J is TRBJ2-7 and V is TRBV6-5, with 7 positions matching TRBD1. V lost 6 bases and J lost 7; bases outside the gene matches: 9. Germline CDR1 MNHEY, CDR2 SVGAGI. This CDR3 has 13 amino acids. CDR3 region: CASSPTGAWEQYF. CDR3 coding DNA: TGTGCCAGCAGCCCCACAGGGGCTTGGGAGCAGTACTTC.

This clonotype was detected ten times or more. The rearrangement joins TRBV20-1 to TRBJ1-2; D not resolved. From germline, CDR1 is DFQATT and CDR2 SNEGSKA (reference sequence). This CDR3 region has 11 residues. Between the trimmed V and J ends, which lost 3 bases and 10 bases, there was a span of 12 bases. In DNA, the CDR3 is TGCAGTGCTAGCGACGGCCCGGACTACACCTTC. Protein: CSASDGPDYTF.

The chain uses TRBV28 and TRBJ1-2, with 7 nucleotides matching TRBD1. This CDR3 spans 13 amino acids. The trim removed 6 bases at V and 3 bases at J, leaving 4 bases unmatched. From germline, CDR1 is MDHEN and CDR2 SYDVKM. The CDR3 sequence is CASRGDSYYGYTF. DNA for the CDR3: TGTGCCAGCAGGGGGGACAGCTACTATGGCTACACCTTC.

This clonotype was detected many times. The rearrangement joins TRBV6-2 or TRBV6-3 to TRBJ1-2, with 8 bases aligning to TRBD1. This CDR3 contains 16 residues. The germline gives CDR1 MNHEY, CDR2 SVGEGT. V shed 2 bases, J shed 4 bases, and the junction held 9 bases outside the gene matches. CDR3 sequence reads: CASSYRPSGQGYGYTF. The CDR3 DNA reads TGTGCCAGCAGTTACCGACCCTCAGGACAGGGCTATGGCTACACCTTC.

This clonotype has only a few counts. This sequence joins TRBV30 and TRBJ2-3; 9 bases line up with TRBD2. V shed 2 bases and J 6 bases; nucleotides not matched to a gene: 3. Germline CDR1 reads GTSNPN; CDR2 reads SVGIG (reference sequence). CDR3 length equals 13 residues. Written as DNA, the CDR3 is TGTGCCTGGAGTTACGGGACTAGCGATACGCAGTATTTT. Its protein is CAWSYGTSDTQYF.

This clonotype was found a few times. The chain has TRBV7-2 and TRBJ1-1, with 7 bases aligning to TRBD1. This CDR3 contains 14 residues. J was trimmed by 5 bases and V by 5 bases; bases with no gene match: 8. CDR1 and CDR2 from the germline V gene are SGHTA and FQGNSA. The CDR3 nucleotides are TGTGCCAGCAGCACGGGACAGCCTAGGACTGAAGCTTTCTTT. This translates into CASSTGQPRTEAFF.

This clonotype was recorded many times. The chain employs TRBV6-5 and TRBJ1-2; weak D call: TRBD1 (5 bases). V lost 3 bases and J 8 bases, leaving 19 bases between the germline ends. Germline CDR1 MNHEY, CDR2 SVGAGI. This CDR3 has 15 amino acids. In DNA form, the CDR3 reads TGTGCCAGCAGTTATACGGGGACGCGGGTATTAGGCTACACCTTC. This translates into CASSYTGTRVLGYTF.

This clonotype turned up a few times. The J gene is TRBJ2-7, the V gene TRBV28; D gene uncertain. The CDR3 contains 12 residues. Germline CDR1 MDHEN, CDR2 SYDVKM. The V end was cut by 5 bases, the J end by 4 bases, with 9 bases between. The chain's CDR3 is CASSLPFYEQYF. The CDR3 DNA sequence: TGTGCCAGCAGTCTCCCCTTTTACGAGCAGTACTTC.

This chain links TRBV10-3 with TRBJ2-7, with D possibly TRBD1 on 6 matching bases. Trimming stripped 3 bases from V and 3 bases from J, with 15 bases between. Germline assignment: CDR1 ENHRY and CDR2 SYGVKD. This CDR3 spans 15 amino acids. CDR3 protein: CAISDVTGYIYEQYF. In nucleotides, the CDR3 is TGTGCCATCAGTGATGTCACAGGGTACATCTACGAGCAGTACTTC.

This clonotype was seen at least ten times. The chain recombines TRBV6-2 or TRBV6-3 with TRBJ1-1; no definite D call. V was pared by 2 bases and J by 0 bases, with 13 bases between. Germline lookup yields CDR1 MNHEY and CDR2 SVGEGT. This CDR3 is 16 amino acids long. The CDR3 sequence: CASSYEPARLNTEAFF. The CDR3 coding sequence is TGTGCCAGCAGTTACGAACCCGCCAGGCTGAACACTGAAGCTTTCTTT.

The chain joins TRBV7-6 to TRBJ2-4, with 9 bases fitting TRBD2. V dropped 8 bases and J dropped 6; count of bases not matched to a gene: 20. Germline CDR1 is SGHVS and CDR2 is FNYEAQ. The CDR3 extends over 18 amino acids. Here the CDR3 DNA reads TGTGCCAGCTCAGGTTTAGCGGGGGACCCCTTTGACGGAAACATTCAGTACTTC. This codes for CASSGLAGDPFDGNIQYF.